A single sample gave rise to the 3 T cell receptor beta chains below, sequenced in a study of post-analysis software for immune sequencing data. Whole-study results and caveats: About five TRBV segments occurring more often in patients than controls included TRBV5-6, TRBV5-1 and TRBV20-1.

Prepared TCR beta cDNA libraries contained unique molecular identifiers. Using its own MiXCR run on the PCR reads, TCRdb lists one record per CDR3 protein. The table records fewer than 850,000 distinct CDR3 sequences, about half of them present only once. These receptors lack a known antigen. Sequences were obtained from blood. These receptors came from a girl aged 5-17 years with multiple sclerosis.

The chain has TRBV18 and TRBJ2-7; D gene unclear. The CDR3 runs to 15 residues. The germline gives CDR1 KGHSH, CDR2 LQKENI. V lost 0 bases, J lost 0 bases, and 9 bases lay in between. CDR3 protein: CASSPPIESSYEQYF. For the CDR3, the DNA is TGTGCCAGCTCACCACCAATCGAGAGCTCCTACGAGCAGTACTTC. Filled out from reference TRBV18 and TRBJ2-7, the complete variable domain reads NAGVMQNPRHLVRRRGQEARLRCSPMKGHSHVYWYRQLPEEGLKFMVYLQKENIIDESGMPKERFSAEFPKEGPSILRIQQVVRGDSAAYFCASSPPIESSYEQYFGPGTRLTVT.

The chain uses TRBV5-1 and TRBJ2-5, with 7 bases that match TRBD1. This CDR3 has 16 residues. V was pared by 1 base and J by 4 bases, with 10 bases of the junction left unmatched. The germline gives CDR1 SGHRS, CDR2 YFSETQ. For the CDR3, the DNA is TGCGCCAGCAGCTTGAGTCGACAGGGAAGGGGAGAGACCCAGTACTTC. Translation gives CASSLSRQGRGETQYF.

The chain couples TRBV20-1 to TRBJ2-7, with D unclear. V dropped 4 bases and J dropped 4 bases, with 8 bases sitting between them. Germline V lookup: CDR1 DFQATT, CDR2 SNEGSKA (reference sequence). The CDR3 has 11 amino acids. The CDR3 reads CSATPVYEQYF. CDR3 nucleotide sequence: TGCAGTGCTACCCCCGTGTACGAGCAGTACTTC.